These 4 T cell receptor beta chains share one sample of origin, sequenced in a study of PD-L1 blockade in urothelial cancer. Produced via immunoSEQ multiplex PCR; TCRdb's table is partial and in-frame only. The table records some 110,000 clones, 80% to 95% of them present only once. The time point: peripheral blood 6 weeks after treatment start. The material sequenced was PBMCs, taken around atezolizumab (anti-PD-L1) treatment. The receptors shown here come from a man aged 60 to 75 with urothelial cancer.

The gene calls are TRBV4-2 and TRBJ2-2, with 7 nucleotides matching TRBD2. Trimming removed 0 bases from V and 5 bases from J; junction bases left unmatched: 3. CDR1 is LGHNA and CDR2 is YNFKEQ in the germline V gene. The CDR3 runs to 15 residues. Here the CDR3 DNA reads TGTGCCAGCAGCCAAGACCCGCGGGGGACCGGGGAGCTGTTTTTT. Translating it yields CASSQDPRGTGELFF.

The chain carries TRBV7-2 and TRBJ2-2, with D perhaps TRBD1 (5 bases). CDR3 length: 15 residues. In germline, CDR1 is SGHTA, CDR2 FQGNSA. V lost 1 base and J 4 bases, leaving 10 bases between the germline ends. For the CDR3, the DNA is TGTGCCAGCAGCTTAGTCGTCAGGGCCACCGGGGAGCTGTTTTTT. Its translation: CASSLVVRATGELFF.

The chain uses TRBV28 and TRBJ2-1, with D uncertain. Germline loops: CDR1 MDHEN, CDR2 SYDVKM. The CDR3 runs 11 residues. V dropped 8 bases and J dropped 4 bases, with 6 bases sitting between them. The CDR3 sequence is CASQAYNEQFF. DNA for the CDR3: TGTGCCAGCCAAGCTTACAATGAGCAGTTCTTC.

The chain uses TRBV27 and TRBJ1-2; 8 bases are a match to TRBD1. Germline V gives CDR1 MNHEY, CDR2 SMNVEV (reference sequence). This CDR3 has 16 residues. Trimming removed 6 bases from V and 5 bases from J; junction bases left unmatched: 14. The CDR3 bases are TGTGCCAGCAGACTCCGGTTGGACAGGGCCAGTTATGGCTACACCTTC. This translates into CASRLRLDRASYGYTF.